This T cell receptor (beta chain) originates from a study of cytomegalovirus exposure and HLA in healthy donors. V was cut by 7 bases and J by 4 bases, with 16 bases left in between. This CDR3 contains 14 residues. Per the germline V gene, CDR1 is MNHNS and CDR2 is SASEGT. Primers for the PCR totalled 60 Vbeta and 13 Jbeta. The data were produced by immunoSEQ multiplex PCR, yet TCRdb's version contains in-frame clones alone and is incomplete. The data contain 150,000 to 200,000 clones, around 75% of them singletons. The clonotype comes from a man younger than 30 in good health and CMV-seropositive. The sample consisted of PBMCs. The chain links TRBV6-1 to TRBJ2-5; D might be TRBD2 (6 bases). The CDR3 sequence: CASILWAGRETQYF. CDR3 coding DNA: TGTGCCAGCATCCTATGGGCGGGGAGAGAGACCCAGTACTTC.